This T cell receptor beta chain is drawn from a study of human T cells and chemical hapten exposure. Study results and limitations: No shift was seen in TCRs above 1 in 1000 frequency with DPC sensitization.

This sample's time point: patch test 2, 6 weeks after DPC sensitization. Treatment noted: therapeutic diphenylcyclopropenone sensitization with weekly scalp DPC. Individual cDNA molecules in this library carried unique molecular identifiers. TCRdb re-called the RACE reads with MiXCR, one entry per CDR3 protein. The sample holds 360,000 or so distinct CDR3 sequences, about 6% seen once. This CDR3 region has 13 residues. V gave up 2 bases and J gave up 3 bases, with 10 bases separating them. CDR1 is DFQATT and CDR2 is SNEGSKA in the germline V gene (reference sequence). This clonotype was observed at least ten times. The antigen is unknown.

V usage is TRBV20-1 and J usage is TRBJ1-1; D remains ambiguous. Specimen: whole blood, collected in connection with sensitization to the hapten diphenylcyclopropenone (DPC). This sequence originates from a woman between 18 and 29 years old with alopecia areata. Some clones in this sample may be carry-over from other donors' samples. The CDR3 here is CSARRRRDTEAFF. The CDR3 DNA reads TGCAGTGCTAGAAGGAGGAGGGACACTGAAGCTTTCTTT.